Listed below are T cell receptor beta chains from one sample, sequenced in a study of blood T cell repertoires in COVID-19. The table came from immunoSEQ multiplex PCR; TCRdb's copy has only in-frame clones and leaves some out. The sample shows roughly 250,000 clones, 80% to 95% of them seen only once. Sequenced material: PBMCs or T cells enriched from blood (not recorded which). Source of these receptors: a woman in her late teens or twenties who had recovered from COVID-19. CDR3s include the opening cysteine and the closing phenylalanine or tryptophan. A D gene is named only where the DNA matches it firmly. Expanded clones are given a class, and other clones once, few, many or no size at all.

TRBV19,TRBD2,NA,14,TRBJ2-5,TGTGCCAGTAGCGCCGGGACTAATGGGGAGACCCAGTACTTC,CASSAGTNGETQYF
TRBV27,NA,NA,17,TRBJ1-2,TGTGCCAGCAGTTTAAGGCCGGAAAAGGGACTTAACTATGGCTACACCTTC,CASSLRPEKGLNYGYTF
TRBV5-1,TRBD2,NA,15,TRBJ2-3,TGCGCCAGCAGCTTGGTTAGCGGGGGGGCAGATACGCAGTATTTT,CASSLVSGGADTQYF
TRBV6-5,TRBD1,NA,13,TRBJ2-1,TGTGCCAGCAGTTACCCAACAGGGGTAGAAGAGTTCTTC,CASSYPTGVEEFF
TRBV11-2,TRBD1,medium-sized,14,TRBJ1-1,TGTGCCAGCAGCCCCGCCCAGGGGGTGACTGAAGCTTTCTTT,CASSPAQGVTEAFF
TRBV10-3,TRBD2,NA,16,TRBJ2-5,TGTGCCATCAGTGTCCGGGGACTAGCGGGACGGGAGACCCAGTACTTC,CAISVRGLAGRETQYF
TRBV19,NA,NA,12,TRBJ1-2,TGTGCCAGTAGTATAGAGCGAGGTGGCTACACCTTC,CASSIERGGYTF
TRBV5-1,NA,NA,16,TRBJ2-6,TGCGCCAGCAGCGCGACGACAGGTTCTGGGGCCAACGTCCTGACTTTC,CASSATTGSGANVLTF
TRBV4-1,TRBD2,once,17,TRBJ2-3,TGCGCCAGCAGCCACTTGGCTAGCGGGGGGGGCGCAGATACGCAGTATTTT,CASSHLASGGGADTQYF
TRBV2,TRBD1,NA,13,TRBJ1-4,TGTGCCACACGCAGGGGGCCGGATGAAAAACTGTTTTTT,CATRRGPDEKLFF
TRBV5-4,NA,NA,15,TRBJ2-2,TGTGCCAGCAACCCTGAACCTGCGACAGCCGGGGAGCTGTTTTTT,CASNPEPATAGELFF
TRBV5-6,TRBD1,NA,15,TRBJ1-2,TGTGCCAGCAGCCCCCCGACAGGGGGCGACTATGGCTACACCTTC,CASSPPTGGDYGYTF
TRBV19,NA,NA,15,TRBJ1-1,TGTGCCAGTAGCCAAAGCGGGGGGACTGGGCCTGAAGCTTTCTTT,CASSQSGGTGPEAFF
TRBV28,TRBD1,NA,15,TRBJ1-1,TGTGCCAGCAGTCCGGGACAGGGGTGGTACACTGAAGCTTTCTTT,CASSPGQGWYTEAFF
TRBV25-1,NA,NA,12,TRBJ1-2,TGTGCCAGCAGTGGCCGGTATTATGGCTACACCTTC,CASSGRYYGYTF
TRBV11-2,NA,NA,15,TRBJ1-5,TGTGCCAGCAGCTTGGTTGACACCAGCAATCAGCCCCAGCATTTT,CASSLVDTSNQPQHF
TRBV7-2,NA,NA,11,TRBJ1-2,TGTGCCAGCAGTCTTAACTATGGCTACACCTTC,CASSLNYGYTF
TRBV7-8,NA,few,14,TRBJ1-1,TGTGCCAGCAGCTTAGCATCCGTGAACACTGAAGCTTTCTTT,CASSLASVNTEAFF
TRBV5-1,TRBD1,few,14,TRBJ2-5,TGCGCCAGCAGCTCAGGGGGTACTGAAGAGACCCAGTACTTC,CASSSGGTEETQYF
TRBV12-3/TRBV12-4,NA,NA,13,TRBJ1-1,TGTGCCAGCAGTTTCTCCGGGGGCACTGAAGCTTTCTTT,CASSFSGGTEAFF
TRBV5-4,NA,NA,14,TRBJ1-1,TGTGCCAGCAGCATACAGGGTACGAACACTGAAGCTTTCTTT,CASSIQGTNTEAFF